Below, one T cell receptor beta chain is given with its context. Its antigen is as yet unknown. These data originate in a study of cytomegalovirus exposure and HLA in healthy donors. Whole-study findings and limits: A prior analysis recorded that most TCR beta V segments were productive about 87% or about 30% of the time. A later analysis linked a missense variant in DCLRE1C to the trimming of TCR beta V and J genes.

It was with 60 Vbeta and 13 Jbeta primers that the PCR ran. Data came from immunoSEQ multiplex PCR; TCRdb stores just in-frame clones and leaves some out. The sample includes more than 80,000 clones, about 76% seen only once; the top ten take more than 7%. The specimen was PBMCs. This receptor was obtained from a human donor in good health.

The CDR3 bases are TGCGCCAGCAGCTTGGGATCTGTGGAGACCAACTATGGCTACACCTTC. Translation: CASSLGSVETNYGYTF. The genes are TRBV5-1 and TRBJ1-2; D remains ambiguous. This CDR3 comprises 16 residues. CDR1 is SGHRS, CDR2 YFSETQ, per germline. The V end lost 0 bases, the J end lost 2 bases, and 14 bases lay between the germline ends.